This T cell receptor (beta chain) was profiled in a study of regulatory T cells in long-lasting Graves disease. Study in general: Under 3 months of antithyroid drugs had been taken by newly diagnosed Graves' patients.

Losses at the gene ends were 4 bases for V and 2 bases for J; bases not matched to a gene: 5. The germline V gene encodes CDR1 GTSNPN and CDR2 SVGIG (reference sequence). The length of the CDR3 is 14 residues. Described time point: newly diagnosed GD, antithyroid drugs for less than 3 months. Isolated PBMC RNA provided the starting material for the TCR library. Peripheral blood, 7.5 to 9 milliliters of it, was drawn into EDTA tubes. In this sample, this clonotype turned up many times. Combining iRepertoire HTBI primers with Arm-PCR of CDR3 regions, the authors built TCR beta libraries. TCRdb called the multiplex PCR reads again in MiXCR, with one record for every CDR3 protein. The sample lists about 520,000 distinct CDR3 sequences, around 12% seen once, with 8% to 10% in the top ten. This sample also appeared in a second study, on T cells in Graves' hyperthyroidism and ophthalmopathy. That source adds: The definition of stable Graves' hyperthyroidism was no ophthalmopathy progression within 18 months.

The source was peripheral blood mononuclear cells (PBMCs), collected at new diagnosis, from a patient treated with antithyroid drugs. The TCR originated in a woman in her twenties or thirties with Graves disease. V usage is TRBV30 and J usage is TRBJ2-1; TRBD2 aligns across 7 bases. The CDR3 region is CAWKPSGAYNEQFF. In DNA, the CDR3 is TGTGCCTGGAAGCCTAGCGGCGCCTACAATGAGCAGTTCTTC.